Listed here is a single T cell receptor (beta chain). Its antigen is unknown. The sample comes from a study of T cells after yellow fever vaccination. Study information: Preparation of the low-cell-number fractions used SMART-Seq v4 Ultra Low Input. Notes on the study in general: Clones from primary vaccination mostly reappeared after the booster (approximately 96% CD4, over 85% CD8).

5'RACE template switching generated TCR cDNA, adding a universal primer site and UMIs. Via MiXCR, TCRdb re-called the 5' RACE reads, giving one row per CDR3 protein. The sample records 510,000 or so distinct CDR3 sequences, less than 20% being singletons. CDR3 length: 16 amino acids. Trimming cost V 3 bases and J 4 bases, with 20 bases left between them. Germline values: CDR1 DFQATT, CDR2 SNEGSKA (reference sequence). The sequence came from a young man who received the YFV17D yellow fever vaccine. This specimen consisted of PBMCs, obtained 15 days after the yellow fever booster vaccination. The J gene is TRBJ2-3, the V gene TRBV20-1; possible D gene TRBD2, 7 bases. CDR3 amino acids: CSARDLRGARADTQYF. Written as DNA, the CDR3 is TGCAGTGCTAGGGACCTTCGGGGGGCAAGGGCAGATACGCAGTATTTT.